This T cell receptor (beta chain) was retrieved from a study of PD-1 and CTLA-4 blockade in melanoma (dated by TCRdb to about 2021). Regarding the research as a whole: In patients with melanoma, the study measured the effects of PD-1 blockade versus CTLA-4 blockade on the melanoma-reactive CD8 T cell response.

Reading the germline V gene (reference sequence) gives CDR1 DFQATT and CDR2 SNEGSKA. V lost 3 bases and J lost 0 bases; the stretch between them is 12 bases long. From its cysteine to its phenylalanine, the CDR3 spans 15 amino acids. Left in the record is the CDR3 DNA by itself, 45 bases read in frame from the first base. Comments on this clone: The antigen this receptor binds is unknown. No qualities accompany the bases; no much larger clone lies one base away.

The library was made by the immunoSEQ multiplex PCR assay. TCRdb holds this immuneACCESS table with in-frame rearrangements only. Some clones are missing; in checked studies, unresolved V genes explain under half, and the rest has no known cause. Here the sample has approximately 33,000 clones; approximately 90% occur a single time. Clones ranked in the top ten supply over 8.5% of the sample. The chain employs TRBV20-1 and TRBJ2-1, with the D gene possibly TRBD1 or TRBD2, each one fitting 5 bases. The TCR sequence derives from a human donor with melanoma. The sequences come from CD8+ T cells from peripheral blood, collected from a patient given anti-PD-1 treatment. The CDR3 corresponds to CSASGAGGSYNEQFF. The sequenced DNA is TGCAGTGCTAGTGGGGCGGGCGGCTCCTACAATGAGCAGTTCTTC.